The next 15 T cell receptor beta chains were all read from a single sample in a study of CD8 T cells in Susac syndrome. When the RNA was reverse transcribed, random hexamers were used with an input of about 0.5 to 1 ug. TCRdb fed the immunoSEQ multiplex PCR reads into MiXCR, producing one record per CDR3 protein. The sample lists about 140,000 distinct CDR3 sequences; 94% were seen once. Material for sequencing was CD8+ T cells from PBMCs. These receptors all stem from a human donor in good health.

This chain connects TRBV27 to TRBJ2-1; 8 bases align to TRBD2. V dropped 2 bases and J dropped 6; count of bases not matched to a gene: 6. Germline V gives CDR1 MNHEY, CDR2 SMNVEV (reference sequence). This CDR3 comprises 15 residues. CDR3 bases: TGTGCCAGCAGTTTAAGAGCGGGAGCTGGCAATGAGCAGTTCTTC. It specifies CASSLRAGAGNEQFF.

This chain links TRBV9 with TRBJ1-4; no definite D call. This CDR3 is built from 13 residues. V lost 1 base and J 4 bases, leaving 5 bases between the germline ends. Germline loops: CDR1 SGDLS, CDR2 YYNGEE. In DNA, the CDR3 is TGTGCCAGCAGCGTATCCGATAATGAAAAACTGTTTTTT. Its translation: CASSVSDNEKLFF.

The chain carries TRBV28 and TRBJ2-1; a weak D match, TRBD2 (5 bases). There are 14 residues in the CDR3. The V end lost 3 bases, the J end lost 4 bases, and 10 bases lay between the germline ends. Germline values: CDR1 MDHEN, CDR2 SYDVKM. The CDR3 protein is CASSFVSGYNEQFF. The CDR3 DNA reads as TGTGCCAGCAGTTTCGTGAGCGGATACAATGAGCAGTTCTTC.

This clonotype has more than one count but fewer than ten. The rearrangement joins TRBV30 to TRBJ2-1; no reliable D call. CDR1 and CDR2 (germline): GTSNPN, SVGIG (reference sequence). CDR3 length equals 11 residues. V gave up 2 bases and J gave up 14 bases, with 13 bases separating them. The CDR3 loop reads CAWSKGSWKFF. The DNA of the CDR3 is TGTGCCTGGAGTAAAGGGTCCTGGAAGTTCTTC.

V is TRBV7-9 and J is TRBJ2-2; 7 bases align to TRBD2. Losses at the gene ends were 6 bases for V and 1 base for J; bases not matched to a gene: 5. Germline V gives CDR1 SEHNR, CDR2 FQNEAQ (reference sequence). The CDR3 is 15 amino acids. Here the CDR3 reads CASRFERENTGELFF. The DNA for the CDR3 is TGTGCCAGCAGGTTCGAGCGGGAGAACACCGGGGAGCTGTTTTTT.

The V call is TRBV29-1, the J call TRBJ2-1; D may be TRBD2 (6 bases). This CDR3 region has 15 residues. Trimming removed 7 bases at V and 4 bases at J, with 20 bases between. The V gene's germline CDR1 is SQVTM and CDR2 ANQGSEA. CDR3 region: CSAPRGSGTYNEQFF. The CDR3 bases are TGCAGCGCCCCGAGAGGTAGCGGAACATACAATGAGCAGTTCTTC.

This chain links TRBV28 with TRBJ2-1; 10 bases match TRBD2. The V and J ends lost 5 bases and 7 bases, in that order; junction bases with no gene match: 5. This CDR3 region has 14 residues. Germline V gives CDR1 MDHEN, CDR2 SYDVKM. The CDR3 sequence: CASSAAGGGNEQFF. The CDR3 DNA reads as TGTGCCAGCAGTGCAGCGGGAGGGGGGAATGAGCAGTTCTTC.

The chain has TRBV15 and TRBJ2-1; TRBD2 might be the D (5 bases). V lost 0 bases and J 7 bases, leaving 7 bases between the germline ends. CDR1 is LNHNV, CDR2 YYDKDF, per germline (reference sequence). The length of the CDR3 is 13 residues. CDR3 bases: TGTGCCACCAGCAGAGATCGGGGAAATGAGCAGTTCTTC. Its translation is CATSRDRGNEQFF.

This clonotype was found once. The chain has TRBV9 and TRBJ2-3; tentative D call: TRBD2 (6 bases). CDR3 length equals 14 residues. The V end lost 0 bases, the J end lost 5 bases, and 10 bases lay between the germline ends. The V gene's germline CDR1 is SGDLS and CDR2 YYNGEE. The CDR3 nucleotides are TGTGCCAGCAGCGTAGCGGGAGTTCAAGATACGCAGTATTTT. Residues: CASSVAGVQDTQYF.

This chain joins TRBV20-1 and TRBJ1-4, with D perhaps TRBD1 (6 bases). This CDR3 region has 13 residues. V shed 3 bases and J shed 5 bases, with 10 bases lying between them. Germline CDR1 reads DFQATT; CDR2 reads SNEGSKA (reference sequence). CDR3 in DNA: TGCAGTGCTAGTAGGCAGGGGAATGAAAAACTGTTTTTT. Translated, it gives CSASRQGNEKLFF.

The rearrangement uses TRBV24-1 and TRBJ1-2; D is possibly TRBD1 (5 bases). V lost 3 bases and J 4 bases, leaving 11 bases between the germline ends. The CDR3 is 14 residues long. The germline V gene has CDR1 KGHDR and CDR2 SFDVKD. DNA for the CDR3: TGTGCCACCAGTGATGATCAGGGAGGCTATGGCTACACCTTC. Translated, it gives CATSDDQGGYGYTF.

DNA of the CDR3: TGTGCCAGCAGCGTTTCGTCCGAAACCATTGATACGCAGTATTTT. Protein: CASSVSSETIDTQYF. V is TRBV9 and J is TRBJ2-3; D is unresolved. In germline, CDR1 is SGDLS, CDR2 YYNGEE. This CDR3 region has 15 residues. The ends were cut back, 2 bases at V and 6 bases at J, with 16 bases in the middle.

Details on this clonotype: The junction departs from the called germline gene at one end, perhaps through a read error. The chain joins TRBV20-1 to TRBJ2-7; 7 positions match TRBD1. The CDR3 is 12 amino acids. Germline values: CDR1 DFQATT, CDR2 SNEGSKA (reference sequence). CDR3 protein: CSARELPGGQYF. The CDR3 DNA follows: TGCAGTGCTCGAGAACTCCCAGGGGGGCAGTACTTC.

This chain links TRBV12-5 with TRBJ2-5, with TRBD2 identical over 8 bases. Per the germline V gene, CDR1 is LGHNT and CDR2 is FRNRAP. V dropped 7 bases and J dropped 5; count of bases not matched to a gene: 9. The CDR3 spans 14 residues. The CDR3 spells CASAPGLAYETQYF. The CDR3 nucleotides are TGTGCTAGTGCCCCTGGACTAGCCTATGAGACCCAGTACTTC.

The rearrangement uses TRBV13 and TRBJ1-1; 11 bases line up with TRBD1. This CDR3 has 14 amino acids. Trimming at V came to 0 bases and at J to 10 bases, leaving 4 bases not matched to a gene. In germline, CDR1 is PRHDT, CDR2 FYEKMQ (reference sequence). The CDR3 DNA reads TGTGCCAGCAGCTTAGGGGACAGGGGGCGCCCAGCTTTCTTT. Encoded protein: CASSLGDRGRPAFF.